Given below is one T cell receptor (beta chain) in context. Libraries were prepared by immunoSEQ multiplex PCR; TCRdb keeps only in-frame clonotypes and omits some of them. The sample lists a few million clones; over 90% were seen once. The data were obtained in a study of shared clonotypes between healthy human individuals. V lost 8 bases, J lost 8 bases, and 4 bases stayed unmatched. This CDR3 spans 13 amino acids. Germline-derived CDR1 and CDR2 are KGHSH and LQKENI. Sequences were obtained from naive CD4+ T cells from PBMCs. Subset of the sample: CD45RA+ positively selected. This chain joins TRBV18 and TRBJ2-1; the match to TRBD2 covers 12 bases. The clonotype comes from a man between 18 and 29 years old in good health. Some clones in this sample may be carry-over from other donors' samples. The CDR3 DNA reads TGTGCCAGCACTAGCGGGAGGCTGGATGAGCAGTTCTTC. This codes for CASTSGRLDEQFF.